These 17 T cell receptor beta chains share one sample of origin, sequenced in a study of T cells in tumors after PD-1 blockade. Sequenced by immunoSEQ multiplex PCR; TCRdb stores in-frame clones only, minus some. The profile shows roughly 50,000 clones, about 84% of them singletons. Sequencing was performed on PBMCs, taken before anti-PD-1 treatment. The source of these receptors is a human donor with basal cell carcinoma.

This clone came up once. This chain joins TRBV7-9 and TRBJ1-1, with D perhaps matching TRBD1 (5 bases). V was cut by 5 bases and J by 2 bases, with 9 bases left in between. The length of the CDR3 is 13 residues. Germline assignment: CDR1 SEHNR and CDR2 FQNEAQ (reference sequence). CDR3 bases: TGTGCCAGCAGCGCAGACAGAAACACTGAAGCTTTCTTT. Translation gives CASSADRNTEAFF.

A few counts support this clone. This chain uses TRBV10-2 with TRBJ1-2; TRBD1 matches at 8 bases. The CDR3 consists of 13 residues. The J segment lost 8 bases and the V segment lost 6 bases, leaving 8 bases of the junction unmatched. CDR1 is WSHSY and CDR2 is SAAADI in the germline V gene. The CDR3 is CASRDRDVGGYTF. As DNA, the CDR3 is TGCGCCAGCAGGGACAGGGACGTAGGCGGCTACACCTTC.

The chain links TRBV6-1 to TRBJ1-2; the D is unclear. Trimming took 2 bases from V and 4 from J, leaving 20 bases between them. This CDR3 is built from 17 residues. Germline CDR1 reads MNHNS; CDR2 reads SASEGT. The CDR3 here is CASSELNSPFKGYGYTF. The DNA for the CDR3 is TGTGCCAGCAGTGAACTGAACAGTCCCTTTAAGGGCTATGGCTACACCTTC.

This chain joins TRBV2 and TRBJ2-3; 10 bases match TRBD2. Trimming took 0 bases from V and 8 from J; bases not matched to a gene: 5. Per germline, CDR1 SNHLY and CDR2 FYNNEI. The CDR3 is made up of 15 amino acids. CDR3 residues: CASSEASGGIGTQYF. The CDR3 coding sequence is TGTGCCAGCAGTGAAGCTAGCGGGGGGATCGGTACGCAGTATTTT.

This chain connects TRBV7-2 to TRBJ1-1, with D maybe TRBD1 (5 bases). Germline V lookup: CDR1 SGHTA, CDR2 FQGNSA. Trimming pared 4 bases from V and 3 bases from J, leaving 21 bases between. The CDR3 extends over 17 amino acids. CDR3 sequence reads: CASSSNPWGMRDTEAFF. The CDR3 DNA sequence: TGTGCCAGCAGCTCCAACCCTTGGGGGATGAGGGACACTGAAGCTTTCTTT.

This sequence joins TRBV9 and TRBJ2-1, with TRBD2 identical over 9 bases. Germline-derived CDR1 and CDR2 are SGDLS and YYNGEE. V gave up 0 bases and J gave up 7 bases; unmatched junction bases: 5. The CDR3 runs 15 residues. CDR3 protein: CASSVGRGGRNEQFF. CDR3 nucleotides: TGTGCCAGCAGCGTAGGGCGGGGGGGGAGGAATGAGCAGTTCTTC.

V usage is TRBV5-1 and J usage is TRBJ2-1, with D possibly matching TRBD2 (6 bases). The germline gives CDR1 SGHRS, CDR2 YFSETQ. Trimming took 2 bases from V and 2 from J, leaving 11 bases between them. The CDR3 has 15 amino acids. The CDR3, as DNA: TGCGCCAGCAGCTTTAACGGGGGACCCTACAATGAGCAGTTCTTC. This sequence encodes CASSFNGGPYNEQFF. The whole variable domain, remainder taken from reference TRBV5-1 and TRBJ2-1, is KAGVTQTPRYLIKTRGQQVTLSCSPISGHRSVSWYQQTPGQGLQFLFEYFSETQRNKGNFPGRFSGRQFSNSRSEMNVSTLELGDSALYLCASSFNGGPYNEQFFGPGTRLTVL.

The rearrangement links TRBV30 to TRBJ1-2; D gene ambiguous. The CDR3 totals 14 residues. The germline V gene has CDR1 GTSNPN and CDR2 SVGIG (reference sequence). Trimming took 1 base from V and 0 from J, leaving 9 bases between them. CDR3 amino acids: CAWSDVLANYGYTF. Written as DNA, the CDR3 is TGTGCCTGGAGTGACGTACTAGCTAACTATGGCTACACCTTC.

Only one count was recorded for this clone. The V gene is TRBV2, the J gene TRBJ2-5, with 7 bases fitting TRBD2. V dropped 11 bases and J dropped 5; count of bases not matched to a gene: 8. In germline, CDR1 is SNHLY, CDR2 FYNNEI. The CDR3 spans 12 residues. CDR3 DNA: TGTGCCGGCCGCGGGAGCATCGAGACCCAGTACTTC. Amino acid sequence: CAGRGSIETQYF.

The V call is TRBV28, the J call TRBJ2-2, with D possibly matching TRBD1 (6 bases). This CDR3 contains 14 residues. Germline CDR1 and CDR2: MDHEN and SYDVKM. Trimming shortened V by 6 bases and J by 6 bases, and 14 bases separated the two germline ends. The CDR3 coding sequence is TGTGCCAGCAGGGGCCAGGGGAAAGCCGGGGAGCTGTTTTTT. Protein sequence: CASRGQGKAGELFF.

The chain links TRBV7-6 to TRBJ1-3; D might be TRBD1 (5 bases). V lost 5 bases and J 4 bases, leaving 6 bases between the germline ends. The CDR3 length is 12 residues. Germline V CDR1 and CDR2: SGHVS, FNYEAQ. In nucleotides, the CDR3 is TGTGCCAGCAGCAGGGGAGGAAACACCATATATTTT. It encodes CASSRGGNTIYF.

The V call is TRBV5-8, the J call TRBJ1-2; no definite D call. This CDR3 has 14 residues. V gave up 2 bases and J gave up 3 bases, with 11 bases separating them. CDR1 is SGHTS, CDR2 YDEGEE, per germline. The chain's CDR3 is CASSFRLGHYGYTF. Written as DNA, the CDR3 is TGTGCCAGCAGCTTCCGCCTAGGCCACTATGGCTACACCTTC.

This chain connects TRBV5-4 to TRBJ2-5; 13 positions agree with TRBD2. The ends lost 4 bases at V and 1 base at J; junction bases unmatched: 4. The CDR3 is 16 amino acids. Germline loops: CDR1 SGHNT, CDR2 YYREEE (reference sequence). Here the CDR3 DNA reads TGTGCCAGCAGCCGAGGGACTAGCGGGGCCCAAGAGACCCAGTACTTC. Translation gives CASSRGTSGAQETQYF.

The CDR3 region has the DNA TGTGCCAGCAATCTCTACGGGACACCAAACACTGAAGCTTTCTTT. Translation: CASNLYGTPNTEAFF. The genes are TRBV5-6 and TRBJ1-1, with D possibly TRBD1 on 6 matching bases. The CDR3 spans 15 residues. V gave up 6 bases and J gave up 2 bases, with 17 bases separating them. Per the germline V gene, CDR1 is SGHDT and CDR2 is YYEEEE.

The chain carries TRBV19 and TRBJ2-3, with 7 bases aligning to TRBD1. V lost 7 bases, J lost 4 bases, and 5 bases stayed unmatched. Germline V lookup: CDR1 LNHDA, CDR2 SQIVND (reference sequence). The CDR3 spans 13 residues. CDR3 sequence: CASTPDRPDTQYF. CDR3 sequence (DNA): TGTGCCAGTACCCCGGACAGGCCAGATACGCAGTATTTT.

The CDR3 protein is CASSSGGVNEQFF. The DNA of the CDR3 is TGTGCCAGCAGCTCCGGGGGGGTCAATGAGCAGTTCTTC. This chain uses TRBV11-3 with TRBJ2-1, with 8 bases identical to TRBD2. The V gene's germline CDR1 is SGHNT and CDR2 YENEEA. Germline trimming cut 4 bases from V and 6 bases from J; bases unmatched to any gene: 2. CDR3 length: 13 residues.

The genes are TRBV18 and TRBJ1-2; TRBD1 agrees at 7 bases. The CDR3 covers 13 residues. V shed 6 bases and J 2 bases; nucleotides not matched to a gene: 3. CDR1 is KGHSH, CDR2 LQKENI, per germline. In DNA form, the CDR3 reads TGTGCCAGCTCTTCGGGACAGAACTATGGCTACACCTTC. This translates into CASSSGQNYGYTF.